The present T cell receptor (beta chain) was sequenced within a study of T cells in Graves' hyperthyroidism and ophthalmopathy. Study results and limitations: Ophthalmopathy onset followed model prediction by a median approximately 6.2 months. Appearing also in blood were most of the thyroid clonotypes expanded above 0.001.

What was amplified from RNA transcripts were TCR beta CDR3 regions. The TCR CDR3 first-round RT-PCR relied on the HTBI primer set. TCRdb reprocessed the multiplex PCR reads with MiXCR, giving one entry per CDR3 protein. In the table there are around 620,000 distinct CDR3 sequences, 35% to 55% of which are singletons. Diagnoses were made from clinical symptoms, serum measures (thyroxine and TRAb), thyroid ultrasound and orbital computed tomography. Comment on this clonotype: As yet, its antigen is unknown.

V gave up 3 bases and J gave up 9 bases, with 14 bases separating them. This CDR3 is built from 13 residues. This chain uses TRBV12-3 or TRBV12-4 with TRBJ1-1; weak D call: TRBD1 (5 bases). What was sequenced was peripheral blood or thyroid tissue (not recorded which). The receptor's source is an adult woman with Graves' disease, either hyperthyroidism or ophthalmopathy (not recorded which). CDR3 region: CASSLGEGRKAFF. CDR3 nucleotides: TGTGCCAGCAGTTTGGGGGAAGGGCGGAAAGCTTTCTTT.